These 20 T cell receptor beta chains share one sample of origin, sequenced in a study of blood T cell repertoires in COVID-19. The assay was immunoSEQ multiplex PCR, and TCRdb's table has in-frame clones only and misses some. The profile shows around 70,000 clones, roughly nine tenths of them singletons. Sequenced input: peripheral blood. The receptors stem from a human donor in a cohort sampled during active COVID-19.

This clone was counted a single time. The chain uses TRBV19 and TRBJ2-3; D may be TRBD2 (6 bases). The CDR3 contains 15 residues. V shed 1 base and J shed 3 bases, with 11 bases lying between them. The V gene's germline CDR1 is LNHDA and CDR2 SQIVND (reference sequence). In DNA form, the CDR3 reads TGTGCCAGTAGTATAGTGGGAGGTGGGACAGATACGCAGTATTTT. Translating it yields CASSIVGGGTDTQYF.

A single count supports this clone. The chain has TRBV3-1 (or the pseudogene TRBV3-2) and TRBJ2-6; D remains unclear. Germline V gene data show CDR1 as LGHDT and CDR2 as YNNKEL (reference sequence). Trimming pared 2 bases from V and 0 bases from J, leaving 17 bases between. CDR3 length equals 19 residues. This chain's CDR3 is CASSQPRDTVLSGANVLTF. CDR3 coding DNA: TGTGCCAGCAGCCAACCTCGAGACACCGTCCTCTCTGGGGCCAACGTCCTGACTTTC.

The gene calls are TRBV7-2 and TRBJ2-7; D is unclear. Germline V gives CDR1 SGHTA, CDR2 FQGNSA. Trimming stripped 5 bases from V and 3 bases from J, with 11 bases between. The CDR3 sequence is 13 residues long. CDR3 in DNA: TGTGCCAGCAGCCCCCCGACAAGCTACGAGCAGTACTTC. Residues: CASSPPTSYEQYF. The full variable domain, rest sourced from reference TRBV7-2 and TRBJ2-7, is GAGVSQSPSNKVTEKGKDVELRCDPISGHTALYWYRQSLGQGLEFLIYFQGNSAPDKSGLPSDRFSAERTGGSVSTLTIQRTQQEDSAVYLCASSPPTSYEQYFGPGTRLTVT.

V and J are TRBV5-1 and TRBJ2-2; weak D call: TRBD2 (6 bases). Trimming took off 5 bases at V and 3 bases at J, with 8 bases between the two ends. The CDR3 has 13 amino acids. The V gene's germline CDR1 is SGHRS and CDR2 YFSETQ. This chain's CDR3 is CASRRDDTGELFF. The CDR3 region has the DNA TGCGCCAGCAGGCGGGACGACACCGGGGAGCTGTTTTTT.

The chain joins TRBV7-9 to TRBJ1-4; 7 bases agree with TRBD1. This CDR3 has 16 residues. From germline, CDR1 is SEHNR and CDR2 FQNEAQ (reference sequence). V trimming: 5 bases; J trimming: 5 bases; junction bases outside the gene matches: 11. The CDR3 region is CASSLQPTGVNEKLFF. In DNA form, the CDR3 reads TGTGCCAGCAGCCTTCAACCAACAGGGGTGAATGAAAAACTGTTTTTT.

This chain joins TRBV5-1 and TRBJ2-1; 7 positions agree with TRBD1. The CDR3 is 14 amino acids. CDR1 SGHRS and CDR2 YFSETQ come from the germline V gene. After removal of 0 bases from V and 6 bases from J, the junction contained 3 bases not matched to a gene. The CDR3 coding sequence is TGCGCCAGCAGCTTGGGACAGGGCATCAATGAGCAGTTCTTC. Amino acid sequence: CASSLGQGINEQFF.

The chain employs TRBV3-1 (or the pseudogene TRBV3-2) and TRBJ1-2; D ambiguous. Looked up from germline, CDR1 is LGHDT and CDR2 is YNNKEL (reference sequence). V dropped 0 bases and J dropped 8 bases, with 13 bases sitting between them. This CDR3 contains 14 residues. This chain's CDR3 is CASSQEPEASGYTF. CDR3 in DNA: TGTGCCAGCAGCCAAGAGCCGGAGGCGTCGGGCTACACCTTC.

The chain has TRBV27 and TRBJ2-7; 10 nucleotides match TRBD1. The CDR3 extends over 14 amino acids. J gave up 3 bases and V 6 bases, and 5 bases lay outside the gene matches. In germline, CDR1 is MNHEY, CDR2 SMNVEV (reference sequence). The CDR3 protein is CASSQGQGYYEQYF. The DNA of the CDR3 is TGTGCCAGCAGCCAGGGACAGGGGTACTACGAGCAGTACTTC.

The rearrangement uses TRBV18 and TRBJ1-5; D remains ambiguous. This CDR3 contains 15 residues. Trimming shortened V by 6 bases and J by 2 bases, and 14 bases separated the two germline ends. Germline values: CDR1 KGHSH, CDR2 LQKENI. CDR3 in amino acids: CASSQNYRGNQPQHF. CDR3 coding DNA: TGTGCCAGCTCCCAAAATTATAGAGGCAATCAGCCCCAGCATTTT.

For the CDR3, the DNA is TGCGCCAGCAGCTTGGCACCAGGGTCACGACAAGAGACCCAGTACTTC. Its protein product is CASSLAPGSRQETQYF. The chain recombines TRBV5-1 with TRBJ2-5; possible D gene TRBD1, 5 bases. Germline lookup yields CDR1 SGHRS and CDR2 YFSETQ. V was shortened by 0 bases and J by 2 bases, with 14 bases between the two germline ends. The length of the CDR3 is 16 residues.

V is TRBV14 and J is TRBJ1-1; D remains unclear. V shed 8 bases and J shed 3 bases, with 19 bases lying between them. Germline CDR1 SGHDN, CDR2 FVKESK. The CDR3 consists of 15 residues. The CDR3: CASSPGGRADTEAFF. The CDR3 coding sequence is TGTGCCAGCTCGCCCGGTGGGAGGGCGGACACTGAAGCTTTCTTT.

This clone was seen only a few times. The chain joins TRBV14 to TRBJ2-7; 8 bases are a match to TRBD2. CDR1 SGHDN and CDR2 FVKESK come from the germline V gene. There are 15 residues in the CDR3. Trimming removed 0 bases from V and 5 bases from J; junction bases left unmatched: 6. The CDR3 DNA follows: TGTGCCAGCAGCCAAGACAGCGGGAGACTCAACGAGCAGTACTTC. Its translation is CASSQDSGRLNEQYF. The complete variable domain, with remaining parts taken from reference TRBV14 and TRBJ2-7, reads EAGVTQFPSHSVIEKGQTVTLRCDPISGHDNLYWYRRVMGKEIKFLLHFVKESKQDESGMPNNRFLAERTGGTYSTLKVQPAELEDSGVYFCASSQDSGRLNEQYFGPGTRLTVT.

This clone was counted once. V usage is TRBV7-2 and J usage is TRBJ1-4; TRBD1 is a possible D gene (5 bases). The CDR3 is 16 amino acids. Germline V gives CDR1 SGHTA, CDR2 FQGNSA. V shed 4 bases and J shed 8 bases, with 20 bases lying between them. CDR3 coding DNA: TGTGCCAGCAGCTCCGCCTCGGACAAGGTCTACGAAAAACTGTTTTTT. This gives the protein CASSSASDKVYEKLFF.

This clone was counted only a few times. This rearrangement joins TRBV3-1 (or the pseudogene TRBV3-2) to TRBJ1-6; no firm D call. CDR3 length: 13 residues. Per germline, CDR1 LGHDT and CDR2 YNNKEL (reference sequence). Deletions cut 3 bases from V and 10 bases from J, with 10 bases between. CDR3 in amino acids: CASSQAPSSPLHF. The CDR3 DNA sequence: TGTGCCAGCAGCCAGGCCCCCTCGTCACCCCTCCACTTT.

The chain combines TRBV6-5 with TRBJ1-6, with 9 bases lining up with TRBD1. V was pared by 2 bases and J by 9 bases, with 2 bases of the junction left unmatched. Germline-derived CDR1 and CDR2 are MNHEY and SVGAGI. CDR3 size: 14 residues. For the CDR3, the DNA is TGTGCCAGCAGTTACCCGGGACAGGGTTCACCCCTCCACTTT. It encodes CASSYPGQGSPLHF.

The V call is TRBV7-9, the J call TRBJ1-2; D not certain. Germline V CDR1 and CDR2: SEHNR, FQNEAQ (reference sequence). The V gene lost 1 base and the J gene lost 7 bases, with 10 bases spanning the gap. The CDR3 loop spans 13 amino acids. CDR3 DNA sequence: TGTGCCAGCAGCTTAGGGGAGAGTCGTGGCTACACCTTC. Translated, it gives CASSLGESRGYTF.

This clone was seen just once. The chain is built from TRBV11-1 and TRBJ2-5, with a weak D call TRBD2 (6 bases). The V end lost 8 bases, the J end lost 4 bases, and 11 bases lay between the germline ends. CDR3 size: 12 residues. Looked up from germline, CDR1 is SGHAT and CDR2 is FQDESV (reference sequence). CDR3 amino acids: CASRISGETQYF. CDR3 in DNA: TGTGCCAGCCGAATTAGCGGAGAGACCCAGTACTTC.

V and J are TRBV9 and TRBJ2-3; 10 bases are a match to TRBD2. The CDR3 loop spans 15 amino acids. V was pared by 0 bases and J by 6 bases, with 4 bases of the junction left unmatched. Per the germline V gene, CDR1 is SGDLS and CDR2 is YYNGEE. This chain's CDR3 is CASSVGTSGTDTQYF. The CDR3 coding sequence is TGTGCCAGCAGCGTAGGAACTAGCGGGACGGATACGCAGTATTTT.

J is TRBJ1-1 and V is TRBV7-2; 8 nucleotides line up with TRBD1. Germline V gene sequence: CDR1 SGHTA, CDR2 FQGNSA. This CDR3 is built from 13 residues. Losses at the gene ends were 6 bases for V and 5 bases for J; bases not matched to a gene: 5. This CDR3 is CASRTDRVTEAFF. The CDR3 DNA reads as TGTGCCAGCAGGACGGACAGGGTTACTGAAGCTTTCTTT.

The CDR3 loop is CASSRGGPTLFYEQYF. The CDR3 nucleotides are TGTGCCAGCAGCAGGGGGGGACCAACTCTCTTCTACGAGCAGTACTTC. V is TRBV7-2 and J is TRBJ2-7; D may be TRBD2 (7 bases). The germline CDR1 and CDR2 sequences are SGHTA and FQGNSA. The CDR3 is 16 amino acids. V was cut by 5 bases and J by 3 bases, with 20 bases left in between.